This TCR beta chain was documented in a study of blood T cell repertoires in COVID-19. Overall study: The United States, Italy and Spain were the sources of the acute and convalescent COVID-19 samples. PBMCs, B-cell-depleted T cells, or T cells were the source of the cDNA or gDNA that made up the material.

The CDR3 loop spans 16 amino acids. Deletions cut 0 bases from V and 6 bases from J, with 19 bases between. The germline CDR1 and CDR2 sequences are SGHTS and YDEGEE. In the original analysis: Counts of nucleated cells, estimated from reference gene primer amplification, were obtained. Repertoires were generated with immunoSEQ multiplex PCR, while TCRdb's copy carries only in-frame clones and drops some. Clone size and the V and J calls come from that table; the DNA yielded D and trimming. The table lists a few hundred thousand clones, 80% to 90% of them singletons. Input material: peripheral blood. The sequence was collected from a woman older than 75 with active or convalescent COVID-19. The chain is built from TRBV5-8 and TRBJ2-7, with a possible D match to TRBD1 (6 bases). In DNA form, the CDR3 reads TGTGCCAGCAGCTTGGCTCAGGGGCTACTACGCCGCGAGCAGTACTTC. Translated, it gives CASSLAQGLLRREQYF.